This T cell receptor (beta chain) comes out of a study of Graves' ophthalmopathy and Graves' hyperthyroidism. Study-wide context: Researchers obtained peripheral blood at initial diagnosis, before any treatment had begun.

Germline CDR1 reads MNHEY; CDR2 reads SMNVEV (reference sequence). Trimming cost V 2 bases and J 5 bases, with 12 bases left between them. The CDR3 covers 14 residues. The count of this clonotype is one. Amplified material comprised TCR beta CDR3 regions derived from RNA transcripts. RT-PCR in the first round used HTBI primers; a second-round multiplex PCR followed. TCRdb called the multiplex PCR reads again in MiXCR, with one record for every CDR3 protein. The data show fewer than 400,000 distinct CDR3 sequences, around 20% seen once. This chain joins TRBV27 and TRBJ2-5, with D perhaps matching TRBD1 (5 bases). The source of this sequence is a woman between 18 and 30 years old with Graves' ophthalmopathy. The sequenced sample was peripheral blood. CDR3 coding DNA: TGTGCCAGCAGTTTAAGGGGTGTGAGTGAGACCCAGTACTTC. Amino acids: CASSLRGVSETQYF.